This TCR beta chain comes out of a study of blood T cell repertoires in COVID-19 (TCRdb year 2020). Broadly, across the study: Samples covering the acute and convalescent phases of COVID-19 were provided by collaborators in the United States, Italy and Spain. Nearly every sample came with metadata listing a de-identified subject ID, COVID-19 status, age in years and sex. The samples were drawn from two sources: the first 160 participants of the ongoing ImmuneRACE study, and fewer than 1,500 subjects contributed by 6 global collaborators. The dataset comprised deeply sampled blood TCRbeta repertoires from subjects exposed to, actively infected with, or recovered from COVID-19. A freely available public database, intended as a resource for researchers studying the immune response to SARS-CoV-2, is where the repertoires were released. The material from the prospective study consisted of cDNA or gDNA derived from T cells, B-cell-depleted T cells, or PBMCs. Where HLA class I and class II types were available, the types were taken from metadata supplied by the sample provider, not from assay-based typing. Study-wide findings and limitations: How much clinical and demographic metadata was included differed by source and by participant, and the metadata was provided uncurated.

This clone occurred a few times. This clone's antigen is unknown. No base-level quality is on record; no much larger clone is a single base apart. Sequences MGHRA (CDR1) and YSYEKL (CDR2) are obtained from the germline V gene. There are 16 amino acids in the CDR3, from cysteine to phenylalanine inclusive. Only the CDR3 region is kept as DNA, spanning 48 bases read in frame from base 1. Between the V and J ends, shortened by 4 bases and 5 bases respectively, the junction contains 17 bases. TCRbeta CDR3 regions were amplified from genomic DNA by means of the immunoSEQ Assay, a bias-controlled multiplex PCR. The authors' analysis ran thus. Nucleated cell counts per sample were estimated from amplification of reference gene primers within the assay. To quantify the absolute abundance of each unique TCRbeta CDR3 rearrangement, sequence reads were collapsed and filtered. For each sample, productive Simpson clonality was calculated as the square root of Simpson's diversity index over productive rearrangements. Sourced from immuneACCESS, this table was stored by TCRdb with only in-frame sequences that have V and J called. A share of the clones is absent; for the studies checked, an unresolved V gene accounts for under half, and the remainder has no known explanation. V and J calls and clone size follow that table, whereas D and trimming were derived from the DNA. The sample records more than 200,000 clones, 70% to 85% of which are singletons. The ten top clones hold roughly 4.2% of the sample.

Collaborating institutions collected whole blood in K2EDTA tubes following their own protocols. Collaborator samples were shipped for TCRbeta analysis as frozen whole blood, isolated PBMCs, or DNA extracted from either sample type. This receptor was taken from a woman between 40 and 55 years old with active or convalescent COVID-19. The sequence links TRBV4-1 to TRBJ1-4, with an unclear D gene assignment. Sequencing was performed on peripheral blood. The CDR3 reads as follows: CASSRLLPGRNEKLFF. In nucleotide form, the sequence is TGCGCCAGCAGCCGTCTCCTCCCGGGGAGGAATGAAAAACTGTTTTTT.